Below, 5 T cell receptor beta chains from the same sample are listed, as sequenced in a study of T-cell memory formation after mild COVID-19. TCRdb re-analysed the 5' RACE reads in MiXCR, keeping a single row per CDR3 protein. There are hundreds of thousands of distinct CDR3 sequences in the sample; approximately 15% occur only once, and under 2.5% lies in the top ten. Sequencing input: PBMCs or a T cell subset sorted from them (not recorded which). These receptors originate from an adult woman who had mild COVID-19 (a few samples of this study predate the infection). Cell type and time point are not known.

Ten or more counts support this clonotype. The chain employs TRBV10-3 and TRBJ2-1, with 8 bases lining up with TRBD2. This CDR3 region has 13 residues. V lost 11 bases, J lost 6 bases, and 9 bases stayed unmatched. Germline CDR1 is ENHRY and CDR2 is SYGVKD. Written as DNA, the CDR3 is TGTGCCGTCGGGGGGGCGGCTAGCAATGAGCAGTTCTTC. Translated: CAVGGAASNEQFF.

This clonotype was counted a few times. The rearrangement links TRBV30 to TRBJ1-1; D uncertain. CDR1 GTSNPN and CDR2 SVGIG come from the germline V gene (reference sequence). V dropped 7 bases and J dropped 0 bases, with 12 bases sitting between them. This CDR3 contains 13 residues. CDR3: CASSGVMNTEAFF. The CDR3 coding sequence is TGTGCCTCCAGCGGGGTCATGAACACTGAAGCTTTCTTT.

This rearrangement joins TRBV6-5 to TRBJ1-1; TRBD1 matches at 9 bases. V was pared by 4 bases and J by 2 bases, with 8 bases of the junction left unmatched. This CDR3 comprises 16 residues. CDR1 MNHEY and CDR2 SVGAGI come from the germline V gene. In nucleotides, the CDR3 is TGTGCCAGCAGTTCCACAGGGGGCAGGAAAAACACTGAAGCTTTCTTT. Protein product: CASSSTGGRKNTEAFF.

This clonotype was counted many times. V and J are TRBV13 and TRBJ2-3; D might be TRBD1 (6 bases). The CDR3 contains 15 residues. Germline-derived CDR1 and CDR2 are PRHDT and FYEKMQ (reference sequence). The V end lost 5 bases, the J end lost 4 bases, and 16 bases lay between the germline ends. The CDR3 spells CASSPRTEVADTQYF. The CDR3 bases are TGTGCCAGCAGCCCTCGGACAGAAGTAGCAGATACGCAGTATTTT.

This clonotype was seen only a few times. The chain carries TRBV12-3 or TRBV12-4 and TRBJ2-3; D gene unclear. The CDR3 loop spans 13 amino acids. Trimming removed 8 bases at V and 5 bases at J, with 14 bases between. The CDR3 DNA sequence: TGTGCCAGCTCTGACCTAGTTGTAGATACGCAGTATTTT. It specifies CASSDLVVDTQYF.